This T cell receptor beta chain was profiled in a study of T cell responses to AZD1222 COVID-19 vaccine (TCRdb year 2021). Turning to the overall study: AZD1222 recipients whose second dose came at about 4 weeks and those whose second dose came at about 12 weeks were combined into one group, since spike-specific TCR depth and breadth did not differ between the two schedules. A total of under 250 trial participants underwent TCR sequencing, of whom roughly 210 had received two doses of AZD1222 and around 26 had received two doses of the MenACWY control vaccine. Trial participants were enrolled by age into 18-55, 56-69 and 70-plus year subgroups, with around 150, 28 and 57 TCR-sequenced participants respectively.

The CDR3 regions of human TCRbeta chains were subjected to immunosequencing. Under the source paper's analysis protocol: TCRs in the repertoires were compared against a reference library of SARS-CoV-2-specific TCRs that had been generated with the MIRA antigen-specificity platform. Breadth meant the fraction of unique TCRs that were SARS-CoV-2-associated, whereas depth meant the fraction of total T cells that were SARS-CoV-2-associated. Using the MIRA data, each spike-specific TCR was mapped to the spike region that the TCR reacts to and placed in a CD4 or CD8 class. Log10-transformed breadth and depth values were compared by one-way ANOVA with Sidak's multiple comparisons tests. TCRdb obtained this table from immuneACCESS and retained in-frame rearrangements with V and J assigned. These tables miss some clones; where compared with another copy, unresolved V genes account for less than half of the shortfall, and the remainder is unexplained. For V, J and clone size, that table is used; D and trimming come from the DNA. Across this sample there are around 94,000 clones, with less than 90% seen only once. The ten biggest clones cover about 18% of the sample.

Here is what the overall study found, with its caveats: Vaccine-associated CD4 TCRs spanned the whole spike protein, with dominant responses in regions 160-218 and 743-854. Because no day 14 peak-response samples were available, repertoires were characterized only after the peak T cell response. Participants were mostly white British and included more females than males, and it was suggested by the authors that clonal diversity may have been underestimated. The 56-69-year group was small, and its depth increase did not reach significance, likely because of low power. Epitopes outside the regions mutated in the B.1.351 and B.1.1.7 variants were reportedly recognized by nearly half of the unique spike-specific TCRs. After two AZD1222 doses, both the breadth and the depth of spike-specific TCRs were significantly higher than at day 0 and than in MenACWY recipients. Only five to seven AZD1222 recipients were SARS-CoV-2 seropositive at baseline, limiting conclusions about previously exposed vaccinees.

Spanning cysteine to phenylalanine, the CDR3 consists of 16 amino acids. Solely the CDR3 DNA is kept, with 48 bases framed from the first base. Based on the germline V gene, the CDR1 and CDR2 sequences are MNHEY and SVGEGT. A distance of 15 bases separates the germline ends of V and J, which lose 0 bases and 7 bases respectively. The time point label for this specimen denotes: baseline before first vaccination. The vaccinee samples were drawn from two UK trials, COV001 and COV002, one of which was a single-blind randomized controlled phase 2/3 trial testing AZD1222 (ChAdOx1 nCoV-19) in healthy adults. Trial participant PBMC samples were collected at day 0 and day 28 after the second dose for TCRbeta chain sequencing. Details on this clone: Its antigen target is currently unknown. No base-level quality is on record; no much larger clone is a single base apart.

This receptor was identified in an adult in good health. Recombination joined TRBV6-2 or TRBV6-3 with TRBJ2-2; no D segment can be confidently identified. This material consisted of peripheral blood, taken on day 0 of AZD1222 vaccination. CDR3 protein: CASSYSPTGLYGELFF. The nucleotide sequence reads as follows: TGTGCCAGCAGTTACTCCCCCACCGGATTATACGGGGAGCTGTTTTTT.